Sequencing of this T cell receptor (beta chain) was carried out in a study of T cell changes during pregnancy in multiple sclerosis. TCRdb keeps only in-frame clones here, not all; method: immunoSEQ multiplex PCR. The sample lists around 75,000 clones, approximately 95% seen once, with roughly 0.14% in the top ten. The CDR3 length is 16 residues. The ends were cut back, 1 base at V and 0 bases at J, with 10 bases in the middle. Germline CDR1 is SGHTA and CDR2 is FQGNSA. The sequences come from CD4+ T cells from peripheral blood mononuclear cells, collected after pregnancy. The V call is TRBV7-2, the J call TRBJ1-3; D unclear. The source of this sequence is a female donor with multiple sclerosis, enrolled in a pregnancy study. This CDR3 reads CASSLEAGFSGNTIYF. The CDR3 region has the DNA TGTGCCAGCAGCTTAGAAGCAGGATTCTCTGGAAACACCATATATTTT.